This T cell receptor beta chain was sequenced in a study of cytomegalovirus exposure and HLA in healthy donors. Study results and caveats: Some V segments, TRBV6-2 and TRBV6-3 among them, were indistinguishable and were therefore excluded.

Germline V CDR1 and CDR2: SNHLY, FYNNEI. Losses at the gene ends were 5 bases for V and 5 bases for J; bases not matched to a gene: 6. The CDR3 length is 14 residues. On this clone: Antigen unknown.

PCR amplification relied on 60 Vbeta primers (plus 13 Jbeta primers). TCRdb's table, derived via immunoSEQ multiplex PCR, lists solely in-frame clones and lacks some. Here the sample spans some 59,000 clones, 82% being singletons. V usage is TRBV2 and J usage is TRBJ2-3; TRBD2 matches 8 bases. The sequence derives from a woman aged 18 to 35 in good health and CMV-seronegative. Sequenced material: PBMCs. DNA of the CDR3: TGTGCCAGCAGTAAACTAGCGGAGGTAGATACGCAGTATTTT. Protein product: CASSKLAEVDTQYF.